These 11 T cell receptor beta chains came from one sample sequenced in a study of blood T cell repertoires in COVID-19. TCRdb's table, derived via immunoSEQ multiplex PCR, lists solely in-frame clones and lacks some. The table lists 75,000 or so clones, around 78% of them singletons. The sequenced sample was peripheral blood. These receptors were obtained from a woman older than 75 with acute or convalescent COVID-19.

V usage is TRBV4-2 and J usage is TRBJ2-3, with TRBD2 identical over 11 bases. The CDR3 spans 18 residues. With 0 bases clipped from V and 6 bases from J, the junction kept 11 bases outside the gene matches. Germline lookup yields CDR1 LGHNA and CDR2 YNFKEQ. This CDR3 is CASSQDTVAGGPRDTQYF. CDR3 coding DNA: TGTGCCAGCAGCCAAGATACCGTAGCGGGGGGGCCTCGGGATACGCAGTATTTT.

The chain joins TRBV7-9 to TRBJ2-7; TRBD2 aligns across 10 bases. V was clipped by 2 bases and J by 1 base; unmatched bases: 8. The CDR3 contains 17 residues. In germline, CDR1 is SEHNR, CDR2 FQNEAQ (reference sequence). CDR3 coding DNA: TGTGCCAGCAGCTTAACGCTAGCGGGAGATTGGTCCTACGAGCAGTACTTC. Amino acid sequence: CASSLTLAGDWSYEQYF.

The chain has TRBV13 and TRBJ2-3; tentatively, D is TRBD1 (6 bases). Germline lookup yields CDR1 PRHDT and CDR2 FYEKMQ (reference sequence). The CDR3 spans 13 residues. Trimming shortened V by 3 bases and J by 6 bases, and 10 bases separated the two germline ends. The DNA of the CDR3 is TGTGCCAGCAGCTTCCTGGGGGCGGATACGCAGTATTTT. Encoded protein: CASSFLGADTQYF.

The chain has TRBV7-3 and TRBJ2-1; 8 nucleotides agree with TRBD2. The CDR3 contains 14 residues. With V trimmed by 2 bases and J by 6 bases, 3 bases remained unmatched. Germline values: CDR1 SGHTA, CDR2 FQGTGA. The CDR3 DNA follows: TGTGCCAGCAGCTTAGCGGGAGGAACCAATGAGCAGTTCTTC. It encodes CASSLAGGTNEQFF.

With regard to this clone: At one of its ends the junction is not consistent with the germline gene, which may arise from a read error. The J gene is TRBJ2-7, the V gene TRBV9; D perhaps matches TRBD2 (6 bases). This CDR3 has 12 residues. Germline-derived CDR1 and CDR2 are SGDLS and YYNGEE. The CDR3 loop reads CASSPQTGELFF. The DNA for the CDR3 is TGTGCCAGCAGCCCGCAGACGGGGGAACTCTTCTTC.

The V and J genes are TRBV12-3 or TRBV12-4 and TRBJ2-1; D gene unclear. The CDR3 is made up of 13 amino acids. V was pared by 1 base and J by 10 bases, with 11 bases between. CDR3 residues: CASSLGFIQEQFF. The CDR3, as DNA: TGTGCCAGCAGTTTAGGGTTCATACAAGAGCAGTTCTTC.

This clone was detected only once. The rearrangement joins TRBV5-1 to TRBJ2-1; D remains ambiguous. Germline V gene data show CDR1 as SGHRS and CDR2 as YFSETQ. V gave up 0 bases and J gave up 8 bases, with 18 bases separating them. This CDR3 spans 16 amino acids. The CDR3 sequence: CASSLGGTHAADEQFF. Here the CDR3 DNA reads TGCGCCAGCAGCTTGGGAGGTACCCACGCCGCGGATGAGCAGTTCTTC.

V and J are TRBV7-3 and TRBJ1-3; 9 nucleotides match TRBD1. The germline gives CDR1 SGHTA, CDR2 FQGTGA. This CDR3 contains 15 residues. V gave up 3 bases and J gave up 4 bases; unmatched junction bases: 4. Here the CDR3 reads CASSLDRGLGNTIYF. The CDR3 nucleotides are TGTGCCAGCAGCTTGGACAGGGGCCTCGGAAACACCATATATTTT.

CDR3 bases: TGTGCCAGCAGTTCCCAGAAAGAGCAGTTCTTC. Its protein is CASSSQKEQFF. The V and J genes are TRBV6-6 and TRBJ2-1; D ambiguous. Trimming cost V 4 bases and J 10 bases, with 8 bases left between them. The CDR3 extends over 11 amino acids. The germline V gene has CDR1 MNHNY and CDR2 SVGAGI (reference sequence).

The chain uses TRBV9 and TRBJ1-3, with D perhaps TRBD1 (5 bases). Germline values: CDR1 SGDLS, CDR2 YYNGEE. The ends were cut back, 0 bases at V and 3 bases at J, with 22 bases in the middle. The CDR3 has 19 amino acids. The CDR3 DNA reads as TGTGCCAGCAGCGTAGCCGGGGGTTCGGCTGGAGATGATGGAAACACCATATATTTT. This codes for CASSVAGGSAGDDGNTIYF.

This rearrangement joins TRBV6-5 to TRBJ2-7, with 9 nucleotides matching TRBD1. The CDR3 is 13 amino acids. Trimming cost V 8 bases and J 6 bases; bases outside gene matches: 8. Germline V gene lookup returns CDR1 MNHEY and CDR2 SVGAGI. CDR3 residues: CASHRDRASEQYF. CDR3 DNA: TGTGCCAGCCACCGGGACAGGGCGTCCGAGCAGTACTTC.